The 15 T cell receptor beta chains listed next were all sequenced from one sample in a study of CD8 T cells in Susac syndrome (dated by TCRdb to between 2018 and 2021). Receptor libraries were prepared by the immunoSEQ multiplex PCR assay. RNA was extracted with the RNeasy kit and about 0.5 to 1 ug was reverse transcribed using random hexamers. The public reads were quality trimmed at Q25 with fastp and then assembled into clones with MiXCR by TCRdb, keeping productive beta chains. Rows matching on CDR3 protein sequence are summarized as one entry with the most common DNA and genes. A total of about 82,000 distinct CDR3 sequences appear in this sample, roughly 96% of them only once. 0.62% of the sample rests with the top ten. The source material was CD8+ T cells from PBMCs. The receptor source for this set is a human donor with Susac syndrome.

The chain is built from TRBV11-2 and TRBJ1-1, with D possibly TRBD1 on 6 matching bases. V was cut by 7 bases and J by 3 bases, with 33 bases left in between. Per germline, CDR1 SGHAT and CDR2 FQNNGV. The CDR3 has 20 residues. This chain's CDR3 is CASTSYRAEAGWMKDTEAFF. The CDR3 DNA is TGTGCCAGCACCTCTTACAGGGCGGAGGCAGGGTGGATGAAGGACACTGAAGCTTTCTTT.

The chain recombines TRBV4-3 with TRBJ2-1; TRBD2 matches 7 bases. CDR1 LGHNA and CDR2 YSLEER come from the germline V gene. The V and J ends lost 0 bases and 8 bases, in that order; junction bases with no gene match: 16. The CDR3 is 18 residues long. The DNA of the CDR3 is TGCGCCAGCAGCCAAGACCCCAAGACCGCGGGGGTCCGCGATGAGCAGTTCTTC. As protein: CASSQDPKTAGVRDEQFF.

The chain uses TRBV9 and TRBJ2-1; 7 nucleotides agree with TRBD1. With 3 bases clipped from V and 6 bases from J, the junction kept 9 bases outside the gene matches. CDR3 length: 15 residues. Per germline, CDR1 SGDLS and CDR2 YYNGEE. CDR3 sequence (DNA): TGTGCCAGCAGCGATACGAGGGGGCGTTTCAATGAGCAGTTCTTC. Its protein product is CASSDTRGRFNEQFF. Full variable domain (remainder filled in from reference TRBV9 and TRBJ2-1): DSGVTQTPKHLITATGQRVTLRCSPRSGDLSVYWYQQSLDQGLQFLIQYYNGEERAKGNILERFSAQQFPDLHSELNLSSLELGDSALYFCASSDTRGRFNEQFFGPGTRLTVL.

This chain connects TRBV3-1 to TRBJ2-5; a weak D match, TRBD1 (5 bases). Germline V gene lookup returns CDR1 LGHDT and CDR2 YNNKEL (reference sequence). The CDR3 extends over 16 amino acids. The ends were cut back, 0 bases at V and 2 bases at J, with 13 bases in the middle. The DNA for the CDR3 is TGTGCCAGCAGCCAAGATGTTCGAGGACAACAAGAGACCCAGTACTTC. It translates to CASSQDVRGQQETQYF.

The chain uses TRBV30 and TRBJ1-1; D gene uncertain. Trimming took 0 bases from V and 1 from J, leaving 9 bases between them. The CDR3 runs to 14 residues. CDR1 and CDR2 (germline): GTSNPN, SVGIG (reference sequence). The CDR3 DNA sequence: TGTGCCTGGAGTGTATCAGCAGCGAACACTGAAGCTTTCTTT. It translates to CAWSVSAANTEAFF.

This chain joins TRBV21-1 and TRBJ1-6. TRBV21-1 is a pseudogene segment. The CDR3 totals 14 residues. The CDR3 DNA follows: TGTGCCAGCAGCAAAGGGGTTGTGCATTCACCCCTCCACTTT. It yields the protein CASSKGVVHSPLHF.

This rearrangement joins TRBV29-1 to TRBJ1-1; TRBD1 might be the D (5 bases). The CDR3 sequence is 14 residues long. CDR1 is SQVTM and CDR2 is ANQGSEA in the germline V gene. Between the trimmed V and J ends, which lost 1 base and 7 bases, there was a span of 16 bases. This CDR3 reads CSVEAHSGDYEAFF. CDR3 DNA: TGCAGCGTTGAAGCCCACTCCGGGGACTATGAAGCTTTCTTT.

This rearrangement joins TRBV4-1 to TRBJ2-3; D unclear. Germline loops: CDR1 MGHRA, CDR2 YSYEKL. The CDR3 contains 15 residues. The V and J ends lost 1 base and 1 base respectively, with 9 bases between them. The CDR3 protein is CASSQVVRGTDTQYF. The CDR3 DNA reads as TGCGCCAGCAGCCAAGTTGTAAGGGGCACAGATACGCAGTATTTT.

The CDR3: CASTPSTDGTEAFF. The CDR3 coding sequence is TGTGCCAGCACCCCATCGACAGATGGCACTGAAGCTTTCTTT. This chain links TRBV7-2 with TRBJ1-1, with a weak D call TRBD1 (5 bases). Trimming removed 7 bases at V and 4 bases at J, with 16 bases between. The germline V gene has CDR1 SGHTA and CDR2 FQGNSA. CDR3 length: 14 amino acids.

The chain has TRBV5-6 and TRBJ1-2, with D uncertain. The length of the CDR3 is 15 residues. Trimming pared 4 bases from V and 1 base from J, leaving 14 bases between. Germline V gene sequence: CDR1 SGHDT, CDR2 YYEEEE. The CDR3 DNA sequence: TGTGCCAGCAGCGCGTTGGCGGAGAGTAACTATGGCTACACCTTC. This codes for CASSALAESNYGYTF.

The chain carries TRBV19 and TRBJ1-6; D unresolved. Per germline, CDR1 LNHDA and CDR2 SQIVND (reference sequence). V was clipped by 3 bases and J by 10 bases, with 13 bases between them. This CDR3 comprises 14 residues. The CDR3, as DNA: TGTGCCAGTAGTATTGGAGGGTATGGCTCACCCCTCCACTTT. It specifies CASSIGGYGSPLHF.

This sequence joins TRBV4-1 and TRBJ2-5, with TRBD2 identical over 15 bases. The trim removed 3 bases at V and 0 bases at J, leaving 8 bases unmatched. The CDR3 runs to 19 residues. CDR1 MGHRA and CDR2 YSYEKL come from the germline V gene. CDR3 DNA sequence: TGCGCCAGCAGCCAGTTGGGACTAGCGGGGGGAGTAGACCAAGAGACCCAGTACTTC. It encodes CASSQLGLAGGVDQETQYF.

The gene calls are TRBV3-1 and TRBJ1-1; D gene unclear. V lost 3 bases to trimming and J lost 11 bases, with 19 bases between them. The CDR3 totals 14 residues. Germline V lookup: CDR1 LGHDT, CDR2 YNNKEL (reference sequence). CDR3 sequence reads: CASSHLAGTEGAFF. The CDR3, as DNA: TGTGCCAGCAGCCATCTGGCAGGAACAGAAGGTGCTTTCTTT. Full variable domain (remainder filled in from reference TRBV3-1 and TRBJ1-1): DTAVSQTPKYLVTQMGNDKSIKCEQNLGHDTMYWYKQDSKKFLKIMFSYNNKELIINETVPNRFSPKSPDKAHLNLHINSLELGDSAVYFCASSHLAGTEGAFFGQGTRLTVV.

The J gene is TRBJ2-2, the V gene TRBV5-4; D remains unclear. The germline V and J ends were trimmed by 4 bases and 9 bases, with 10 bases remaining between them. The CDR3 runs 12 residues. Germline values: CDR1 SGHNT, CDR2 YYREEE (reference sequence). The CDR3 here is CASSRSDRELFF. The CDR3 nucleotides are TGTGCCAGCAGCAGGAGTGATCGGGAGCTGTTTTTT.

The V and J genes are TRBV2 and TRBJ1-2; 7 bases are shared with TRBD1. V gave up 3 bases and J gave up 7 bases; unmatched junction bases: 17. This CDR3 is 17 amino acids long. Germline CDR1 SNHLY, CDR2 FYNNEI. The CDR3 nucleotides are TGTGCCAGCAGTGAGGAGACAGGGCTTCTTTTGTCGAGTGGCTACACCTTC. Residues: CASSEETGLLLSSGYTF.